The 3 T cell receptor beta chains reported below all come from one sample, sequenced in a study of neurological immune-mediated disorders (dated by TCRdb to the late 2010s). The receptor library was made with 5' RACE. Instrument on record: Illumina HiSeq 2500. The public reads were reprocessed in TCRdb via fastp at Q25 and MiXCR, keeping in-frame beta chains. Under each unique CDR3 protein, matching rows form one entry showing the most common genes and DNA. Here the sample has 90,000 to 100,000 distinct CDR3 sequences; 3.5% to 4% occur a single time. The ten largest clones add up to roughly 6.4% of the sample. The sample was PBMCs. These receptors came from a woman aged 18-29 years with multiple sclerosis.

In this sample, this clonotype turned up many times. The rearrangement links TRBV7-2 to TRBJ2-3; D is perhaps TRBD2 (5 bases). CDR1 SGHTA and CDR2 FQGNSA come from the germline V gene. V shed 5 bases and J shed 4 bases, with 19 bases lying between them. The CDR3 sequence is 16 residues long. CDR3 sequence reads: CASSGRTAPVADTQYF. The CDR3, as DNA: TGTGCCAGCAGCGGCCGGACTGCCCCGGTGGCAGATACGCAGTATTTT.

The sample holds many counts of this clonotype. The genes are TRBV7-8 and TRBJ1-4; 7 positions match TRBD1. J lost 4 bases, V lost 5 bases, and 7 bases had no gene match. The CDR3 spans 15 residues. Germline V gene lookup returns CDR1 SGHVS and CDR2 FQNEAQ. The CDR3 region has the DNA TGTGCCAGCAGCCTAAAGGGACAGAATAATGAAAAACTGTTTTTT. Translating it yields CASSLKGQNNEKLFF.

This clonotype was seen repeatedly, ten times or more. The CDR3 region has the DNA TGCGCCAGCAGCTGGGAGGGAAGAGAAGAGACCCAGTACTTC. Amino acids: CASSWEGREETQYF. The genes are TRBV5-1 and TRBJ2-5; 7 bases agree with TRBD2. CDR1 is SGHRS and CDR2 is YFSETQ in the germline V gene. The V gene end was trimmed by 3 bases and the J gene end by 3 bases; junction bases not matched to a gene: 5. CDR3 length equals 14 residues. Filled out from reference TRBV5-1 and TRBJ2-5, the complete variable domain reads KAGVTQTPRYLIKTRGQQVTLSCSPISGHRSVSWYQQTPGQGLQFLFEYFSETQRNKGNFPGRFSGRQFSNSRSEMNVSTLELGDSALYLCASSWEGREETQYFGPGTRLLVL.